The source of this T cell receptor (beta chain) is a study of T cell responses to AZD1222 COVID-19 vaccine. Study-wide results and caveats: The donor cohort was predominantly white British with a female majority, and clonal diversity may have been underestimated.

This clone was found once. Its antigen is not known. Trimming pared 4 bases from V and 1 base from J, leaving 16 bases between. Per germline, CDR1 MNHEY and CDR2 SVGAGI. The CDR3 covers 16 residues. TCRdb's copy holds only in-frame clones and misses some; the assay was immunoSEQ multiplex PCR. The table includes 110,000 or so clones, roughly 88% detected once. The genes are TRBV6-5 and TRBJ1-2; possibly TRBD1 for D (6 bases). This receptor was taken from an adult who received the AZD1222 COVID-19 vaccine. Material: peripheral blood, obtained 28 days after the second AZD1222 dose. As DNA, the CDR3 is TGTGCCAGCAGTTTTCGGTCGGACAGCCATAACTATGGCTACACCTTC. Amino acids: CASSFRSDSHNYGYTF.